One sample yielded the 32 T cell receptor beta chains listed below, sequenced in a study of T cells after posttransplantation cyclophosphamide. Only in-frame clones appear in the TCRdb table, and some are missing; sequencing was by immunoSEQ multiplex PCR. There are approximately 7,900 clones in the sample, none observed a single time. Treatment was busulfan-fludarabine conditioning, a marrow graft, and cyclophosphamide on days +3 and +4. Sequences were derived from PBMCs, sampled after an allogeneic stem cell transplant with post-transplant cyclophosphamide. Receptor source: a male patient aged 25-45 years who received an allogeneic stem cell transplant from an unrelated donor, was CMV-positive, and had acute and chronic GVHD. Some T cells may trace back to the graft donor.

A few counts support this clone. The chain carries TRBV11-2 and TRBJ2-3; 7 nucleotides align to TRBD2. The CDR3 is 15 residues long. V was clipped by 5 bases and J by 1 base; unmatched bases: 6. Germline CDR1 and CDR2: SGHAT and FQNNGV. The CDR3 DNA follows: TGTGCCAGCAGCCCCCGCGCGGGGGGCACAGATACGCAGTATTTT. This gives the protein CASSPRAGGTDTQYF. Based on the CDR3 plus reference TRBV11-2 and TRBJ2-3, the full variable domain is EAGVAQSPRYKIIEKRQSVAFWCNPISGHATLYWYQQILGQGPKLLIQFQNNGVVDDSQLPKDRFSAERLKGVDSTLKIQPAKLEDSAVYLCASSPRAGGTDTQYFGPGTRLTVL.

This clone has a count of ten or more. V gene TRBV4-3 combines with J gene TRBJ2-5, with 10 bases that match TRBD1. The CDR3 is 14 residues long. Germline V gene data show CDR1 as LGHNA and CDR2 as YSLEER. The V gene end was trimmed by 4 bases and the J gene end by 2 bases; junction bases not matched to a gene: 1. The CDR3 DNA follows: TGCGCCAGCAGCCGGGGACAGGGGCAAGAGACCCAGTACTTC. It codes for CASSRGQGQETQYF.

This chain connects TRBV11-2 to TRBJ2-5, with D uncertain. The end of the DNA is better explained by TRBJ2-7, so the J call may be wrong. The CDR3 spans 12 residues. Germline CDR1 reads SGHAT; CDR2 reads FQNNGV. CDR3 DNA: TGTGCCAGCAGCCGAACGGATAGCGAGCAGTACTTC. Protein: CASSRTDSEQYF.

This clone has at least ten counts. This chain links TRBV19 with TRBJ1-5, with D possibly matching TRBD1 (5 bases). The V end lost 1 base, the J end lost 3 bases, and 7 bases lay between the germline ends. This CDR3 comprises 14 residues. Germline assignment: CDR1 LNHDA and CDR2 SQIVND (reference sequence). In nucleotides, the CDR3 is TGTGCCAGTAGTATAGGAGGGGTCAATCAGCCCCAGCATTTT. Amino acid sequence: CASSIGGVNQPQHF.

This clone is medium-sized in the sample. The chain recombines TRBV4-3 with TRBJ2-7; D is uncertain. V gave up 1 base and J gave up 3 bases, with 7 bases separating them. Germline CDR1 LGHNA, CDR2 YSLEER. This CDR3 region has 13 residues. CDR3 DNA: TGCGCCAGCAGCCAAGCGGTGATCTACGAGCAGTACTTC. As protein: CASSQAVIYEQYF.

This clone was counted ten times or more. This chain joins TRBV7-2 and TRBJ2-7; 9 bases agree with TRBD1. CDR3 length: 17 residues. The germline V gene has CDR1 SGHTA and CDR2 FQGNSA. The V segment lost 1 base and the J segment 5 bases; nucleotides outside the gene matches: 12. CDR3 amino acids: CASSLDPPGTGRDEQYF. CDR3 sequence (DNA): TGTGCCAGCAGCTTAGACCCCCCAGGGACAGGGCGCGACGAGCAGTACTTC.

This clone was recorded at least ten times. This sequence joins TRBV7-9 and TRBJ2-3; 15 bases are a match to TRBD2. The germline gives CDR1 SEHNR, CDR2 FQNEAQ (reference sequence). The CDR3 covers 16 residues. V lost 5 bases, J lost 4 bases, and 4 bases stayed unmatched. CDR3 DNA sequence: TGTGCCAGCAGCCCGGGACTAGCGGGAGGCCCAGATACGCAGTATTTT. Translated: CASSPGLAGGPDTQYF.

This clone was found many times. The chain employs TRBV19 and TRBJ2-6; D might be TRBD2 (6 bases). The CDR3 contains 15 residues. Germline lookup yields CDR1 LNHDA and CDR2 SQIVND (reference sequence). The ends were cut back, 7 bases at V and 3 bases at J, with 13 bases in the middle. CDR3 region: CASIGGAHGANVLTF. The CDR3 coding sequence is TGTGCCAGTATAGGAGGGGCGCATGGGGCCAACGTCCTGACTTTC.

This clone was counted many times. V and J are TRBV7-2 and TRBJ2-1; 9 nucleotides agree with TRBD1. CDR3 length: 17 residues. Trimming removed 4 bases from V and 1 base from J; junction bases left unmatched: 8. In germline, CDR1 is SGHTA, CDR2 FQGNSA. The CDR3 reads CASSSGQGRGSYNEQFF. The CDR3 coding sequence is TGTGCCAGCAGCTCAGGACAGGGGAGAGGTTCCTACAATGAGCAGTTCTTC.

This clone was recorded at least ten times. This chain uses TRBV7-9 with TRBJ2-2; D not certain. V lost 5 bases, J lost 0 bases, and 13 bases lay in between. This CDR3 is built from 16 residues. CDR1 is SEHNR and CDR2 is FQNEAQ in the germline V gene (reference sequence). CDR3 loop: CASSPARSPNTGELFF. CDR3 DNA sequence: TGTGCCAGCAGCCCCGCCAGATCCCCGAACACCGGGGAGCTGTTTTTT.

Many counts were recorded for this clone. As DNA, the CDR3 is TGTGCCAGCTCACCTGCAGTTGACAGGGGATATGAAAAACTGTTTTTT. It translates to CASSPAVDRGYEKLFF. The chain combines TRBV18 with TRBJ1-4; 8 nucleotides align to TRBD1. There are 16 residues in the CDR3. Germline-derived CDR1 and CDR2 are KGHSH and LQKENI. V trimming: 3 bases; J trimming: 6 bases; junction bases outside the gene matches: 9.

This clone was detected many times. This chain connects TRBV10-3 to TRBJ2-5, with D maybe TRBD1 (5 bases). CDR3 length: 18 amino acids. The V and J ends lost 2 bases and 0 bases respectively, with 19 bases between them. CDR1 and CDR2 (germline): ENHRY, SYGVKD. CDR3 region: CAISEIGAPTGYQETQYF. CDR3 DNA: TGTGCCATCAGTGAGATTGGGGCTCCCACCGGGTACCAAGAGACCCAGTACTTC.

This clone was observed at least ten times. The rearrangement uses TRBV13 and TRBJ2-7, with 7 bases aligning to TRBD1. Germline CDR1 reads PRHDT; CDR2 reads FYEKMQ (reference sequence). CDR3 length equals 15 residues. J lost 1 base, V lost 2 bases, and 5 bases had no gene match. This CDR3 reads CASSLTGAVSYEQYF. CDR3 in DNA: TGTGCCAGCAGCTTAACAGGGGCGGTTTCCTACGAGCAGTACTTC.

By share of the sample, this clone is medium-sized. The chain is built from TRBV10-3 and TRBJ2-7; 9 bases are shared with TRBD1. V gave up 4 bases and J gave up 1 base; unmatched junction bases: 5. The CDR3 runs 15 residues. Looked up from germline, CDR1 is ENHRY and CDR2 is SYGVKD. CDR3 region: CAISAPGQGSYEQYF. CDR3 nucleotides: TGTGCCATCAGTGCTCCGGGACAGGGTTCCTACGAGCAGTACTTC.

This clone was recorded at least ten times. The chain employs TRBV7-9 and TRBJ1-1; no firm D call. This CDR3 spans 12 amino acids. Looked up from germline, CDR1 is SEHNR and CDR2 is FQNEAQ (reference sequence). Deletions cut 8 bases from V and 2 bases from J, with 9 bases between. The CDR3 here is CASAEGNTEAFF. CDR3 DNA: TGTGCCAGCGCCGAGGGTAACACTGAAGCTTTCTTT. Based on the CDR3 plus reference TRBV7-9 and TRBJ1-1, the full variable domain is DTGVSQNPRHKITKRGQNVTFRCDPISEHNRLYWYRQTLGQGPEFLTYFQNEAQLEKSRLLSDRFSAERPKGSFSTLEIQRTEQGDSAMYLCASAEGNTEAFFGQGTRLTVV.

There are many counts of this clone. This chain joins TRBV15 and TRBJ2-5; D perhaps matches TRBD2 (5 bases). This CDR3 is 14 amino acids long. The V gene lost 7 bases and the J gene lost 3 bases, with 15 bases spanning the gap. Germline V gene lookup returns CDR1 LNHNV and CDR2 YYDKDF (reference sequence). CDR3 nucleotides: TGTGCCACCAAAACCCAAGCGGATAAAGAGACCCAGTACTTC. It encodes CATKTQADKETQYF.

In this sample, this clone turned up many times. The V gene is TRBV5-1, the J gene TRBJ2-5, with 14 positions matching TRBD2. CDR1 SGHRS and CDR2 YFSETQ come from the germline V gene. The CDR3 sequence is 14 residues long. V lost 8 bases to trimming and J lost 5 bases; unmatched junction nucleotides: 5. The CDR3 loop is CASGTSGSRETQYF. The CDR3 DNA is TGCGCCAGTGGGACTAGCGGGAGTAGGGAGACCCAGTACTTC.

This clone appeared many times. The chain is built from TRBV18 and TRBJ2-7; D unresolved. This CDR3 comprises 13 residues. The germline CDR1 and CDR2 sequences are KGHSH and LQKENI. Trimming left V 2 bases short and J 7 bases short, with 12 bases between. This chain's CDR3 is CASSPDSAREQYF. CDR3 DNA: TGTGCCAGCTCACCAGACTCCGCGCGGGAGCAGTACTTC.

This clone was seen at least ten times. The CDR3 reads CASSLYRNTEAFF. DNA for the CDR3: TGTGCCAGCAGTTTATACAGGAACACTGAAGCTTTCTTT. This chain joins TRBV27 and TRBJ1-1; D uncertain. The germline gives CDR1 MNHEY, CDR2 SMNVEV (reference sequence). The CDR3 extends over 13 amino acids. V lost 1 base and J lost 1, with 4 bases in between.

This clone was picked up many times. CDR3 protein: CASSLVTGETEAFF. DNA of the CDR3: TGTGCCAGCAGCTTAGTAACAGGGGAGACTGAAGCTTTCTTT. This sequence joins TRBV7-9 and TRBJ1-1, with 7 bases aligning to TRBD1. V gave up 1 base and J gave up 5 bases; unmatched junction bases: 4. CDR1 and CDR2 (germline): SEHNR, FQNEAQ (reference sequence). CDR3 length: 14 amino acids. Combining the CDR3 with reference TRBV7-9 and TRBJ1-1 gives the whole variable domain DTGVSQNPRHKITKRGQNVTFRCDPISEHNRLYWYRQTLGQGPEFLTYFQNEAQLEKSRLLSDRFSAERPKGSFSTLEIQRTEQGDSAMYLCASSLVTGETEAFFGQGTRLTVV.

This clone was observed at least ten times. The rearrangement joins TRBV5-3 to TRBJ2-5, with TRBD1 matching over 10 bases. Being an ORF, TRBV5-3 has a function that is uncertain. V shed 4 bases, J shed 2 bases, and the junction held 8 bases outside the gene matches. There are 16 residues in the CDR3. The CDR3 bases are TGTGCCAGAAGCGAGTACGGGACAGGGGAACAAGAGACCCAGTACTTC. Protein sequence: CARSEYGTGEQETQYF.

By frequency in the sample, this clone is medium-sized. This sequence joins TRBV5-6 and TRBJ2-1; 8 bases match TRBD1. V was pared by 4 bases and J by 4 bases, with 13 bases of the junction left unmatched. The CDR3 is 17 amino acids. Germline assignment: CDR1 SGHDT and CDR2 YYEEEE. The CDR3 reads CASSTRQGTRVYNEQFF. The DNA of the CDR3 is TGTGCCAGCAGCACGAGACAGGGGACGCGGGTATACAATGAGCAGTTCTTC.

This clone was found many times. J is TRBJ2-1 and V is TRBV7-9; 8 positions match TRBD2. V dropped 8 bases and J dropped 3; count of bases not matched to a gene: 9. The germline gives CDR1 SEHNR, CDR2 FQNEAQ (reference sequence). The CDR3 has 15 residues. This CDR3 reads CASHRELAVYNEQFF. CDR3 coding DNA: TGTGCCAGCCATAGGGAACTAGCGGTCTACAATGAGCAGTTCTTC.

This clone was seen ten or more times. The rearrangement uses TRBV23-1 and TRBJ2-7, with 7 bases that match TRBD1. TRBV23-1 is an open reading frame, and its role is uncertain. Trimming removed 11 bases from V and 0 bases from J; junction bases left unmatched: 19. This CDR3 contains 17 residues. CDR3 in DNA: TGCGCCTCTACTCCGGACAGGCGACAGCCAAGCTCCTACGAGCAGTACTTC. Amino acid sequence: CASTPDRRQPSSYEQYF.

This clone was found many times. This chain joins TRBV5-4 and TRBJ2-5, with no clear D. Germline CDR1 reads SGHNT; CDR2 reads YYREEE (reference sequence). V lost 5 bases to trimming and J lost 0 bases, with 20 bases between them. The CDR3 has 17 residues. CDR3 in amino acids: CASRPESSLKYQETQYF. The CDR3, as DNA: TGTGCCAGCAGACCCGAGTCCTCACTGAAGTACCAAGAGACCCAGTACTTC.

This clone is deemed medium-sized (0.01 to 0.1%). The rearrangement uses TRBV6-5 and TRBJ2-7, with 12 bases identical to TRBD2. The ends lost 6 bases at V and 2 bases at J; junction bases unmatched: 5. The CDR3 has 15 residues. Germline lookup yields CDR1 MNHEY and CDR2 SVGAGI. In DNA, the CDR3 is TGTGCCAGCAGACATACTAGCGGGGGGACCTACGAGCAGTACTTC. It yields the protein CASRHTSGGTYEQYF.

This clone has ten or more counts. The chain employs TRBV2 and TRBJ1-4; D is unresolved. CDR1 is SNHLY, CDR2 FYNNEI, per germline. The V gene lost 7 bases and the J gene lost 3 bases, with 9 bases spanning the gap. The CDR3 is 13 amino acids. This CDR3 reads CASMRTPNEKLFF. CDR3 in DNA: TGTGCCAGCATGAGGACTCCTAATGAAAAACTGTTTTTT.

The sample holds many counts of this clone. This rearrangement joins TRBV7-2 to TRBJ1-1, with 8 bases aligning to TRBD1. Germline CDR1 SGHTA, CDR2 FQGNSA. This CDR3 comprises 16 residues. V lost 1 base, J lost 5 bases, and 9 bases stayed unmatched. CDR3 DNA sequence: TGTGCCAGCAGCTTAGAAGGGCTAACAGGGGGAACTGAAGCTTTCTTT. It yields the protein CASSLEGLTGGTEAFF.

This clone was counted ten times or more. This chain links TRBV7-2 with TRBJ2-6, with D possibly TRBD2 on 5 matching bases. The CDR3 contains 18 residues. The germline V gene has CDR1 SGHTA and CDR2 FQGNSA. V lost 1 base to trimming and J lost 5 bases, with 18 bases between them. Here the CDR3 DNA reads TGTGCCAGCAGCTTAGACGGGGTAGGGTGGGAAAGGGCCAACGTCCTGACTTTC. This encodes CASSLDGVGWERANVLTF.

The sample holds many counts of this clone. The rearrangement uses TRBV12-3 or TRBV12-4 and TRBJ2-2, with D tentatively TRBD1 (5 bases). The V end lost 6 bases, the J end lost 4 bases, and 12 bases lay between the germline ends. This CDR3 is built from 14 residues. The CDR3 sequence is CASRDSSGTGELFF. As DNA, the CDR3 is TGTGCCAGCAGAGACAGTTCGGGCACCGGGGAGCTGTTTTTT.

As regards this clone: At one end the junction does not follow the germline gene, possibly because of a read error. The rearrangement links TRBV10-3 to TRBJ2-2, with a possible D match to TRBD2 (5 bases). The germline V gene has CDR1 ENHRY and CDR2 SYGVKD. The CDR3 length is 16 residues. The DNA for the CDR3 is TGTGCCAGGAGAAGTTTGGGCGACGGGATACACCGGGGAGCTGTTTTT. This encodes CARRSLGDGIHRGAVF.

This clone was picked up many times. The rearrangement joins TRBV6-1 to TRBJ1-2; TRBD1 matches 7 bases. V trimming: 4 bases; J trimming: 5 bases; junction bases outside the gene matches: 10. From germline, CDR1 is MNHNS and CDR2 SASEGT. The CDR3 runs 15 residues. This CDR3 reads CASSALEGGKYGYTF. The DNA of the CDR3 is TGTGCCAGCAGTGCGCTTGAAGGGGGCAAGTATGGCTACACCTTC.